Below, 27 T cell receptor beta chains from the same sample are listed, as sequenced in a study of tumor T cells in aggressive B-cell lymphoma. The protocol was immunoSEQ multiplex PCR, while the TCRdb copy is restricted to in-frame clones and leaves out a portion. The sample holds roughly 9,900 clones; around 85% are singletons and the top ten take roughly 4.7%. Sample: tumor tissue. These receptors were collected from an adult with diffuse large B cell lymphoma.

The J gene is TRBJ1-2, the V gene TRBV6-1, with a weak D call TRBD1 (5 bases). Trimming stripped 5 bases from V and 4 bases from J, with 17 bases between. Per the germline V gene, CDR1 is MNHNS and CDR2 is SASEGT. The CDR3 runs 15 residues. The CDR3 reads CASSLATWGPYGYTF. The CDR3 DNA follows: TGTGCCAGCAGTCTGGCGACCTGGGGCCCCTATGGCTACACCTTC.

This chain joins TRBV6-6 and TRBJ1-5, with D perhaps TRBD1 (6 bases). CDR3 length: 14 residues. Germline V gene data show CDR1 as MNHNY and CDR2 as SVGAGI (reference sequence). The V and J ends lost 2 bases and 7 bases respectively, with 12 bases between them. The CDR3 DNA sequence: TGTGCCAGCAGTTACGGGGGGGGCGGGCAGCCCCAGCATTTT. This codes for CASSYGGGGQPQHF.

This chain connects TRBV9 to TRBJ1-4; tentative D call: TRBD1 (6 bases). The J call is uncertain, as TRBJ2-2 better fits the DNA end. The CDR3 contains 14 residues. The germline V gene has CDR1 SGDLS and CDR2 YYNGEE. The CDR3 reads CASSVGGPTGELFF. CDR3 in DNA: TGTGCCAGCAGCGTAGGGGGGCCTACAGGGGAGCTGTTTTTT.

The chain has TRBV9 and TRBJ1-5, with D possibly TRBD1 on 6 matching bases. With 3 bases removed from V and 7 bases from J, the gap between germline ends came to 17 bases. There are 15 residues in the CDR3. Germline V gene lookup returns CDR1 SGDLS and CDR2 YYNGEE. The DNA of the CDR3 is TGTGCCAGCAGCGGGTGGGGGGGCGTGGGACAGCCCCAGCATTTT. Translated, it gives CASSGWGGVGQPQHF.

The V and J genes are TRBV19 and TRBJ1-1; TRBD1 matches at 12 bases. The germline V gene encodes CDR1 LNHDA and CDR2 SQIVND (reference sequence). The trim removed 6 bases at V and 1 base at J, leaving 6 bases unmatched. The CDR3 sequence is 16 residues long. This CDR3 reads CASRPGQGASNTEAFF. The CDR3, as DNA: TGTGCCAGTAGACCGGGACAGGGGGCCTCGAACACTGAAGCTTTCTTT.

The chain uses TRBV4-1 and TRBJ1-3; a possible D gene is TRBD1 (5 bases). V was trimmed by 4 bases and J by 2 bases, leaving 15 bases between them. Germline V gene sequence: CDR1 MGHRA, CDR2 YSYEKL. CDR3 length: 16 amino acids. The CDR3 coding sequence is TGCGCCAGCAGCCGAGAAGATCAGGGTACTGGAAACACCATATATTTT. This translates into CASSREDQGTGNTIYF.

The CDR3 is CASSWGTGQNIQYF. CDR3 nucleotides: TGTGCCAGCAGTTGGGGGACAGGTCAAAACATTCAGTACTTC. The chain carries TRBV6-6 and TRBJ2-4; 8 bases line up with TRBD1. After removal of 4 bases from V and 5 bases from J, the junction contained 4 bases not matched to a gene. Germline CDR1 MNHNY, CDR2 SVGAGI (reference sequence). The CDR3 length is 14 residues.

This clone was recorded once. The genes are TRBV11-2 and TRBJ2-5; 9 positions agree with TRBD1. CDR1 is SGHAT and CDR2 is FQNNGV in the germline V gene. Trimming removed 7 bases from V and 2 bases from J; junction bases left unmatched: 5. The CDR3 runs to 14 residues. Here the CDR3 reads CASNMDRGQETQYF. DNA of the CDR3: TGTGCCAGCAACATGGACAGGGGACAAGAGACCCAGTACTTC.

DNA for the CDR3: TGTGCCAGCAGCGACTCGGGAGCTATGCCCGGGGAGCTGTTTTTT. Encoded protein: CASSDSGAMPGELFF. The rearrangement joins TRBV9 to TRBJ2-2; D possibly corresponds to TRBD2 (6 bases). V was pared by 3 bases and J by 6 bases, with 15 bases between. Germline values: CDR1 SGDLS, CDR2 YYNGEE. The CDR3 contains 15 residues.

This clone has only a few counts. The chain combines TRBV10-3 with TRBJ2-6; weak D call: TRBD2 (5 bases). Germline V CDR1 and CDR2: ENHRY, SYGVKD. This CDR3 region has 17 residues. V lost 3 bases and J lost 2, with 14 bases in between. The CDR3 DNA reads TGTGCCATCAGTGATTACTTCCCCGGGGCTGGGGCCAACGTCCTGACTTTC. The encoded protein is CAISDYFPGAGANVLTF.

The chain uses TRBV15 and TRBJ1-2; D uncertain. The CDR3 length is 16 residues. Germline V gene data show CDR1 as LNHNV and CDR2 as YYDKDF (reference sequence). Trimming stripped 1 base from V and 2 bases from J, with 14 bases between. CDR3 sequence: CATSRGGSSTNYGYTF. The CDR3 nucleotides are TGTGCCACCAGCAGAGGAGGAAGCAGTACCAACTATGGCTACACCTTC.

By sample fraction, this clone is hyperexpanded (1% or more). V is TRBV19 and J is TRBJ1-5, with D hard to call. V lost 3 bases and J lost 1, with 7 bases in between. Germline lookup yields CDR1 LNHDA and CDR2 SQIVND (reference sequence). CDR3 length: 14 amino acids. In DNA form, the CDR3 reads TGTGCCAGTAGTATCCCCCCAAGCAATCAGCCCCAGCATTTT. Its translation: CASSIPPSNQPQHF.

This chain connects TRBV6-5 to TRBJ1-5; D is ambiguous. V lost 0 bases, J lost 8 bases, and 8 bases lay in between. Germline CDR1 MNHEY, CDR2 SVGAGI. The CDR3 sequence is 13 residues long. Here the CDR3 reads CASSYSFSEPQHF. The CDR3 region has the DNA TGTGCCAGCAGTTACTCTTTTTCCGAGCCCCAGCATTTT.

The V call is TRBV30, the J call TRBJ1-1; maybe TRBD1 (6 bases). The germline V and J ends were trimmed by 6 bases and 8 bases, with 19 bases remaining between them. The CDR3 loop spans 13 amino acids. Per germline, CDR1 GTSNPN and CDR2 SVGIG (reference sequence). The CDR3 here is CACLRFGGVEAFF. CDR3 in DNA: TGTGCCTGTCTCCGTTTTGGGGGCGTAGAAGCTTTCTTT.

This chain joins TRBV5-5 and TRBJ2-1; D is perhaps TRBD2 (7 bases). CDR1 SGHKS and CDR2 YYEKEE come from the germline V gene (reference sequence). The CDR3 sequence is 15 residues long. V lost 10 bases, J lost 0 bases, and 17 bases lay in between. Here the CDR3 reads CASCGGGSSYNEQFF. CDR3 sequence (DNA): TGTGCCTCATGCGGGGGCGGAAGCTCCTACAATGAGCAGTTCTTC.

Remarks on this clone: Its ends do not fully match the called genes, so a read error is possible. The CDR3 reads CAIGTGLEQLF. The CDR3 region has the DNA TGTGCCATCGGGACAGGGCTTGAGCAGCTCTTC. V usage is TRBV10-3 and J usage is TRBJ2-1, with 9 bases lining up with TRBD1. The germline V gene has CDR1 ENHRY and CDR2 SYGVKD. This CDR3 is built from 11 residues.

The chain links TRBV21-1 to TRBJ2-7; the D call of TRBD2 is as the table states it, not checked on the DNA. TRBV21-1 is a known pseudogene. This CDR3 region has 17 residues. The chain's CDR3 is CASSKVVFGSEEGEQYF. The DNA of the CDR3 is TGTGCCAGCAGCAAAGTGGTCTTTGGTAGCGAGGAAGGCGAGCAGTACTTC.

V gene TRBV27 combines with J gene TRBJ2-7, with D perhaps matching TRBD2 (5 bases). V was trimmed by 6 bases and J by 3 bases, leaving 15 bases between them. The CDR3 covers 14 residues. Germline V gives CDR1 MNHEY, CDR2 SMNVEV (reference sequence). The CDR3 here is CASRRRESNYEQYF. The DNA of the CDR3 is TGTGCCAGCAGACGTAGGGAGTCCAACTACGAGCAGTACTTC.

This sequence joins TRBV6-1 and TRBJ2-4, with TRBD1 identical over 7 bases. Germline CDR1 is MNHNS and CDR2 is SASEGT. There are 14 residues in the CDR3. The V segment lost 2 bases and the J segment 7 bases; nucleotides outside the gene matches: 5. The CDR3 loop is CASSERQGPNIQYF. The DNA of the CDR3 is TGTGCCAGCAGTGAACGACAGGGCCCTAACATTCAGTACTTC.

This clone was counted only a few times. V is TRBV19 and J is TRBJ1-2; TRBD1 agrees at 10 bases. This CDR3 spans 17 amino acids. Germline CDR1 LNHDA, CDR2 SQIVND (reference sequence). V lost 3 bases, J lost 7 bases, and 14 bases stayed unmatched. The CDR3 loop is CASSITPWDRGSGGYTF. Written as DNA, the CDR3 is TGTGCCAGTAGTATTACGCCTTGGGACAGGGGATCTGGTGGCTACACCTTC.

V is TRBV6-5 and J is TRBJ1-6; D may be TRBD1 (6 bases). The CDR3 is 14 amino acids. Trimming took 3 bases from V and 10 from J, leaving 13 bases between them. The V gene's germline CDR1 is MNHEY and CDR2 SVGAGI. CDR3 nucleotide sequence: TGTGCCAGCAGTTATAAGGGGGAGAACTCACCCCTCCACTTT. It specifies CASSYKGENSPLHF.

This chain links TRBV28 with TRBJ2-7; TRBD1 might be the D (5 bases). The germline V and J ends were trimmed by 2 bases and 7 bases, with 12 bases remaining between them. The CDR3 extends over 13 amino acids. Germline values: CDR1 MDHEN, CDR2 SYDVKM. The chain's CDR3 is CASSLPGSREQYF. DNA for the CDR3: TGTGCCAGCAGTTTACCAGGGTCTAGAGAGCAGTACTTC.

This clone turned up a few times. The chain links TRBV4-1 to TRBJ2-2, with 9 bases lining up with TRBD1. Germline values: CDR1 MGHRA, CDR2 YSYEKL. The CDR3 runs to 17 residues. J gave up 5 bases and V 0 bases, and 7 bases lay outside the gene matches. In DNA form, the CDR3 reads TGCGCCAGCAGCCAAGAACAGGGGGCGGAGGGAACCGGGGAGCTGTTTTTT. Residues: CASSQEQGAEGTGELFF.

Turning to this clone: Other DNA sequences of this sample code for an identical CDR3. CDR3: CASSLGSGTGQLGGYTF. DNA of the CDR3: TGTGCCAGCAGCTTGGGGTCCGGGACAGGGCAATTGGGTGGCTACACCTTC. The rearrangement joins TRBV5-4 to TRBJ1-2; TRBD1 aligns across 9 bases. The CDR3 has 17 residues. Trimming cost V 0 bases and J 7 bases; bases outside gene matches: 13. The V gene's germline CDR1 is SGHNT and CDR2 YYREEE (reference sequence).

CDR3 amino acids: CASGPGDSYNEQFF. For the CDR3, the DNA is TGCGCCAGCGGCCCGGGGGACTCCTACAATGAGCAGTTCTTC. The chain couples TRBV5-1 to TRBJ2-1; D might be TRBD2 (6 bases). Germline V CDR1 and CDR2: SGHRS, YFSETQ. Trimming removed 7 bases from V and 0 bases from J, with 11 bases in between. This CDR3 spans 14 amino acids.

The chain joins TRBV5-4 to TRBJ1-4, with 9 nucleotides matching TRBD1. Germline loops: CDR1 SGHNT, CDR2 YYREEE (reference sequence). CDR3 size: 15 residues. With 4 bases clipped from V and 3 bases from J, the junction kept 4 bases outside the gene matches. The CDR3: CASSRTGGSNEKLFF. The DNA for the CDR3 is TGTGCCAGCAGCCGTACAGGGGGCTCTAATGAAAAACTGTTTTTT.

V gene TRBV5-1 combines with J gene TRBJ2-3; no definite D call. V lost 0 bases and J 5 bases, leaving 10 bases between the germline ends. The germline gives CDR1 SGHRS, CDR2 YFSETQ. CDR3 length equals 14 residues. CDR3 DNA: TGCGCCAGCAGCTTGGGGTTTCCGGGAGATACGCAGTATTTT. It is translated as CASSLGFPGDTQYF.